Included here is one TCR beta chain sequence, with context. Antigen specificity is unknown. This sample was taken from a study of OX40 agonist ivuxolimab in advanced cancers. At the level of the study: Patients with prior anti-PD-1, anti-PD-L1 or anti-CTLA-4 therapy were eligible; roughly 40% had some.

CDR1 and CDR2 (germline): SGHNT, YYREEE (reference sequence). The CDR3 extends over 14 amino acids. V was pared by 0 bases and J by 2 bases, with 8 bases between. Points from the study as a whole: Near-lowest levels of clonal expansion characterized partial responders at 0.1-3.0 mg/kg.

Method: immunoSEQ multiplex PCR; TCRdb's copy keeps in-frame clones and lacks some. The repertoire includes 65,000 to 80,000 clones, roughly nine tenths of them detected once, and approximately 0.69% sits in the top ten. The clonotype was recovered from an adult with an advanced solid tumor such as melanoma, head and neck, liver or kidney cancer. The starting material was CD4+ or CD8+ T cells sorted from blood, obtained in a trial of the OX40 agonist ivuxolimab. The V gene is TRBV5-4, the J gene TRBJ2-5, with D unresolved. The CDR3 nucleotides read TGTGCCAGCAGCTTGGCTGGGATACAAGAGACCCAGTACTTC. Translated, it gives CASSLAGIQETQYF. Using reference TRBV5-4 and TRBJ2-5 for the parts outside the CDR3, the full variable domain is ETGVTQSPTHLIKTRGQQVTLRCSSQSGHNTVSWYQQALGQGPQFIFQYYREEENGRGNFPPRFSGLQFPNYSSELNVNALELDDSALYLCASSLAGIQETQYFGPGTRLLVL.